This TCR beta chain originates from a study of blood T cell repertoires in COVID-19. On the study more broadly: Acute and convalescent COVID-19 samples came from the United States, Italy and Spain.

Original data processing: Amplification of reference gene primers was used by the study to estimate nucleated cell counts. Repertoires were generated with immunoSEQ multiplex PCR, while TCRdb's copy carries only in-frame clones and drops some. That table furnishes V, J and clone size, whereas the DNA furnished D and trimming. The table lists about 270,000 clones, about 91% of them singletons, with 0.95% to 1.5% in the top ten. The specimen sequenced was PBMCs or T cells enriched from blood (not recorded which). The receptor was derived from a woman aged 40-49 years with acute COVID-19.

The CDR3 is CASSVDGQGYSGELFF. CDR3 nucleotides: TGTGCCAGCAGCGTAGATGGACAGGGTTACTCCGGGGAGCTGTTTTTT. The V and J genes are TRBV9 and TRBJ2-2; 8 nucleotides agree with TRBD1. There are 16 residues in the CDR3. The germline gives CDR1 SGDLS, CDR2 YYNGEE. J was trimmed by 6 bases and V by 0 bases; bases with no gene match: 7.